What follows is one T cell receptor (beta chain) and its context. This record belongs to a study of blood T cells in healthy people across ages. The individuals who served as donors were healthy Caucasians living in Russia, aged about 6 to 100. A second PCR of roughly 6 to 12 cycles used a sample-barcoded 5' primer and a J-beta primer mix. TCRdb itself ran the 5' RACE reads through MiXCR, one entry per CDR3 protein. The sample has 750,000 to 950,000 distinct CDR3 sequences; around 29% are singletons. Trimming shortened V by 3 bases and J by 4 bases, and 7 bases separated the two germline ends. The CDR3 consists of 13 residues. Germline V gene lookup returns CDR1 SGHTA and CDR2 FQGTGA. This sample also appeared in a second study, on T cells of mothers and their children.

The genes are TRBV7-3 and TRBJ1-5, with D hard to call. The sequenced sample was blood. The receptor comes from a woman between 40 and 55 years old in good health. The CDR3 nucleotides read TGTGCCAGCAGCTTCCCACGAAATCAGCCCCAGCATTTT. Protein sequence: CASSFPRNQPQHF.